This T cell receptor (beta chain) is from a study of shared clonotypes between healthy human individuals. Of note for this clone: The antigen is unknown.

Healthy and HIV-negative, the adult donors had no recent acute infections or vaccinations. The table came from immunoSEQ multiplex PCR; TCRdb's copy has only in-frame clones and leaves some out. The table includes hundreds of thousands of clones, about 74% detected once. Trimming left V 3 bases short and J 2 bases short, with 13 bases between. Germline-derived CDR1 and CDR2 are MGHDK and SYGVNS. The CDR3 spans 15 residues. Whole-study findings and limits: The donor pool, a small one, limited the genetic and exposure-history diversity represented. On the whole, naive subsets had larger estimated richness than memory subsets had.

The sample comprised memory CD4+ T cells sorted from blood. Subset meaning: CD45RA-negative fraction. V is TRBV25-1 and J is TRBJ1-2, with D unresolved. The receptor's source is a woman aged 25-40 years in good health. CDR3 residues: CASSDLGGRNYGYTF. The CDR3 DNA is TGTGCCAGCAGTGATTTAGGTGGGAGAAACTATGGCTACACCTTC.